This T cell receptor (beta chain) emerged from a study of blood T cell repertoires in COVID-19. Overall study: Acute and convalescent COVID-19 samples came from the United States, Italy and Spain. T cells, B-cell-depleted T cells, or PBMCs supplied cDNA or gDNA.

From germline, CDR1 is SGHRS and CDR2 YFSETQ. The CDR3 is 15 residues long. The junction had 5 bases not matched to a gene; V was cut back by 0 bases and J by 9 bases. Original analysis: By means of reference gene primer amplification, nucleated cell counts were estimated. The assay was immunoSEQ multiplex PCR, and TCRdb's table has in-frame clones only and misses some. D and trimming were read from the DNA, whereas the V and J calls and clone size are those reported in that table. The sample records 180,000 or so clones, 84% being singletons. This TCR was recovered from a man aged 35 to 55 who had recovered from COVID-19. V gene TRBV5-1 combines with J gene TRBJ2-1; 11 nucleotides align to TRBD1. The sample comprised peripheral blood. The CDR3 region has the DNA TGCGCCAGCAGCTTGGCCCTGGGACAGGGGGTTGAGCAGTTCTTC. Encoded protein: CASSLALGQGVEQFF.